What follows are 18 T cell receptor beta chains derived from one specimen sequenced in a study of regulatory T cells in long-lasting Graves disease. Documented time point: persistent/refractory GD, antithyroid drugs over 5 years with positive TRAb. Following extraction of RNA from PBMCs, that RNA was used to make the TCR library. Construction of TCR beta libraries relied on iRepertoire HTBI primers and on Arm-PCR targeting CDR3 regions. TCRdb analysed the multiplex PCR reads with MiXCR anew, one entry per CDR3 protein. This table holds 600,000 to 800,000 distinct CDR3 sequences, 30% found once. The sequenced sample was peripheral blood mononuclear cells (PBMCs), obtained when the disease was refractory, from a patient treated with antithyroid drugs. The source is a female donor with Graves disease.

This clonotype was detected only a few times. The rearrangement links TRBV14 to TRBJ2-7, with TRBD1 matching over 8 bases. CDR1 and CDR2 from the germline V gene are SGHDN and FVKESK. Trimming took 3 bases from V and 3 from J; bases not matched to a gene: 10. The CDR3 consists of 16 residues. The CDR3 loop reads CASSHVADRAYYEQYF. In nucleotides, the CDR3 is TGTGCCAGCAGCCATGTTGCGGACAGGGCCTACTACGAGCAGTACTTC.

The chain links TRBV19 to TRBJ2-2; possibly TRBD2 for D (6 bases). The CDR3 is 15 residues long. Germline V gene sequence: CDR1 LNHDA, CDR2 SQIVND (reference sequence). With 6 bases removed from V and 5 bases from J, the gap between germline ends came to 16 bases. CDR3 in amino acids: CASRTPWGETGELFF. The CDR3 region has the DNA TGTGCCAGTAGGACCCCGTGGGGGGAGACCGGGGAGCTGTTTTTT.

This chain uses TRBV30 with TRBJ2-7, with D maybe TRBD1 (6 bases). Trimming removed 2 bases from V and 2 bases from J, with 13 bases in between. Germline V lookup: CDR1 GTSNPN, CDR2 SVGIG (reference sequence). The CDR3 extends over 14 amino acids. CDR3 in DNA: TGTGCCTGGAGTCTTTCTGGGGGCGCCTACGAGCAGTACTTC. This codes for CAWSLSGGAYEQYF.

This clonotype was counted between two and nine times. The V gene is TRBV11-2, the J gene TRBJ1-2; D gene ambiguous. Germline CDR1 is SGHAT and CDR2 is FQNNGV. The germline V and J ends were trimmed by 1 base and 4 bases, with 19 bases remaining between them. The CDR3 spans 17 residues. CDR3: CASSLARQWDRGYGYTF. The DNA for the CDR3 is TGTGCCAGCAGCTTAGCCCGGCAATGGGATCGTGGCTATGGCTACACCTTC.

The V gene is TRBV30, the J gene TRBJ1-4; possibly TRBD1 for D (5 bases). This CDR3 is built from 13 residues. With 1 base removed from V and 4 bases from J, the gap between germline ends came to 7 bases. In germline, CDR1 is GTSNPN, CDR2 SVGIG (reference sequence). Written as DNA, the CDR3 is TGTGCCTGGAGTGGGGGCGGTAATGAAAAACTGTTTTTT. It specifies CAWSGGGNEKLFF.

The chain uses TRBV24-1 and TRBJ1-5; D is uncertain. Germline CDR1 is KGHDR and CDR2 is SFDVKD. The length of the CDR3 is 13 residues. Trimming removed 3 bases from V and 4 bases from J, with 6 bases in between. In nucleotides, the CDR3 is TGTGCCACCAGTGATGGAATGAATCAGCCCCAGCATTTT. Translation gives CATSDGMNQPQHF.

This clonotype was detected only a few times. Just one base apart from a much larger clone, this may be a read error. This chain connects TRBV12-3 or TRBV12-4 to TRBJ1-2; 7 positions match TRBD1. V dropped 5 bases and J dropped 6; count of bases not matched to a gene: 3. The CDR3 consists of 12 residues. This CDR3 reads CASSRDRNGYTF. Written as DNA, the CDR3 is TGTGCCAGCAGTAGGGACAGAAATGGCTACACCTTC.

The J gene is TRBJ2-3, the V gene TRBV12-3 or TRBV12-4; TRBD1 aligns across 10 bases. The CDR3 sequence is 16 residues long. The V segment lost 5 bases and the J segment 1 base; nucleotides outside the gene matches: 6. The CDR3, as DNA: TGTGCCAGCAGTGTCCGGGACAGGGGACGCACAGATACGCAGTATTTT. Translation: CASSVRDRGRTDTQYF.

This clonotype turned up a few times. V is TRBV5-1 and J is TRBJ2-2, with D possibly matching TRBD1 (6 bases). This CDR3 has 14 amino acids. Per germline, CDR1 SGHRS and CDR2 YFSETQ. Between the trimmed V and J ends, which lost 1 base and 6 bases, there was a span of 10 bases. CDR3 protein: CASSLRTEPGELFF. The CDR3 DNA reads as TGCGCCAGCAGCTTGAGGACAGAGCCCGGGGAGCTGTTTTTT.

The chain combines TRBV20-1 with TRBJ1-1, with D possibly matching TRBD1 (6 bases). The CDR3 length is 14 residues. The ends were cut back, 2 bases at V and 1 base at J, with 11 bases in the middle. Looked up from germline, CDR1 is DFQATT and CDR2 is SNEGSKA (reference sequence). CDR3 DNA: TGCAGTGCTAGACTACAGGGAGGGAACACTGAAGCTTTCTTT. It specifies CSARLQGGNTEAFF.

The rearrangement uses TRBV9 and TRBJ2-2; D remains ambiguous. The CDR3 length is 15 residues. With 7 bases removed from V and 0 bases from J, the gap between germline ends came to 13 bases. Germline V lookup: CDR1 SGDLS, CDR2 YYNGEE. The CDR3 nucleotides are TGTGCCAGCGGCGCCGTTCATGCGAACACCGGGGAGCTGTTTTTT. Its protein product is CASGAVHANTGELFF.

This clonotype was recorded a few times. This chain joins TRBV25-1 and TRBJ1-6, with 7 bases identical to TRBD1. The CDR3 is 15 amino acids. The V segment lost 1 base and the J segment 9 bases; nucleotides outside the gene matches: 6. Germline CDR1 reads MGHDK; CDR2 reads SYGVNS. DNA of the CDR3: TGTGCCAGCAGTGAATGGGGACAGATTTTTTCACCCCTCCACTTT. Its protein product is CASSEWGQIFSPLHF.

This clonotype was seen a handful of times. This chain joins TRBV19 and TRBJ2-7; 11 positions match TRBD1. CDR3 length: 14 residues. With V trimmed by 4 bases and J by 5 bases, 4 bases remained unmatched. The germline gives CDR1 LNHDA, CDR2 SQIVND (reference sequence). CDR3 nucleotides: TGTGCCAGTAGTAGAGGGACAGGGGGACACGAGCAGTACTTC. Its translation: CASSRGTGGHEQYF.

The chain has TRBV28 and TRBJ1-1; D call uncertain. The CDR3 is made up of 14 amino acids. Germline assignment: CDR1 MDHEN and CDR2 SYDVKM. Trimming shortened V by 6 bases and J by 1 base, and 12 bases separated the two germline ends. The CDR3 sequence is CASSLASWNTEAFF. The CDR3 nucleotides read TGTGCCAGCAGCTTAGCAAGCTGGAACACTGAAGCTTTCTTT.

The chain employs TRBV7-2 and TRBJ2-7, with D uncertain. Per germline, CDR1 SGHTA and CDR2 FQGNSA. The length of the CDR3 is 12 residues. V was pared by 3 bases and J by 8 bases, with 11 bases between. The CDR3, as DNA: TGTGCCAGCAGCTTTGAACGGAGCAAGCAGTACTTC. It specifies CASSFERSKQYF.

The rearrangement joins TRBV20-1 to TRBJ2-2; D gene uncertain. The CDR3 covers 15 residues. V was clipped by 1 base and J by 7 bases, with 16 bases between them. Per the germline V gene, CDR1 is DFQATT and CDR2 is SNEGSKA (reference sequence). The CDR3: CSARVRRGQHGELFF. The CDR3, as DNA: TGCAGTGCTAGAGTGAGGAGAGGCCAGCACGGGGAGCTGTTTTTT.

This rearrangement joins TRBV11-2 to TRBJ2-2; no firm D call. CDR3 length: 13 residues. Germline loops: CDR1 SGHAT, CDR2 FQNNGV. V was trimmed by 1 base and J by 6 bases, leaving 6 bases between them. The CDR3, as DNA: TGTGCCAGCAGCTTAGCCAGCTCCGGGGAGCTGTTTTTT. Translating gives CASSLASSGELFF.

This clonotype has a handful of counts. The chain has TRBV6-2 or TRBV6-3 and TRBJ2-6, with 12 bases matching TRBD2. This CDR3 contains 19 residues. The germline CDR1 and CDR2 sequences are MNHEY and SVGEGT. With 6 bases clipped from V and 4 bases from J, the junction kept 13 bases outside the gene matches. The CDR3 protein is CASSRRTSGTLGGANVLTF. Written as DNA, the CDR3 is TGTGCCAGCAGCCGCAGGACTAGCGGGACCCTTGGGGGGGCCAACGTCCTGACTTTC.